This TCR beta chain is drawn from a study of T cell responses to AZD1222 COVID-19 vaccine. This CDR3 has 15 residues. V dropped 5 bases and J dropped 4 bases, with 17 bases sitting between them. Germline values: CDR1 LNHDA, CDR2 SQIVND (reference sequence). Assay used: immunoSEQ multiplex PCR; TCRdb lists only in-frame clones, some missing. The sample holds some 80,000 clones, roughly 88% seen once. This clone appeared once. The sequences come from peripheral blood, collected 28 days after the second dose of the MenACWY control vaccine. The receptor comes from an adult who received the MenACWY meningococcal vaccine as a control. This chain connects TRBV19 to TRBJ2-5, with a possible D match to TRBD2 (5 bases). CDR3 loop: CASSPEALARETQYF. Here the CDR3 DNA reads TGTGCCAGTAGTCCCGAAGCCCTAGCACGAGAGACCCAGTACTTC.